This T cell receptor (beta chain) originates from a study of blood T cells in healthy people across ages (dated by TCRdb to between 2014 and 2017). Background for the entire study: Template switching captured roughly one uniquely barcoded TCR beta cDNA molecule per two T cells in model experiments. The study measured age-related changes in TCR beta repertoire diversity using deep sequencing normalized with unique cDNA molecular identifiers. Donors were grouped into four age groups: young (average about 15 years), middle-aged (roughly 38), aged (62) and long-lived (about 90). To avoid experimental bias, donors of different ages were distributed randomly across sequencing lanes. Using the same blood draw, the study looked at two additional independent replicas of 1 million unique cDNA reads for two donors, one aged 18 to 30 and the other aged 80 or older. Results and caveats for the whole study, not just this receptor: Because the CMV infection status of the donors was unknown, age-related changes in expanded clonotypes may potentially have been confounded. Observed TCR beta diversity per million T cells fell roughly linearly with age, and a significant reduction was already apparent by age about 43. The long-lived group showed more naive CD4+ T cells, fewer expanded clones and increased TCR diversity than the aged group, suggesting age selection. Estimates of total diversity from one million sequenced T cells were regarded as lower bounds and underestimates. A strong correlation was found between observed TCR beta diversity and the percentage of naive T cells measured by flow cytometry. Because profiling used bulk unsorted PBMCs, naive and antigen-experienced compartments could not be compared conclusively.

Library preparation used 5' RACE. The instrument was an Illumina HiSeq 2500. A second PCR of roughly 6 to 11 cycles was performed with a sample-barcoded 5' primer and a J-beta primer mix. A template-switch 5' adaptor carrying 12 random nucleotides introduced a unique molecular identifier onto each TCR beta cDNA molecule. Each sample yielded at least 2.5 million CDR3-containing paired-end reads. First-strand cDNA synthesis was performed from all RNA using the Mint cDNA synthesis kit, with priming by a TRBC-specific oligonucleotide. All cDNA was treated with uracil-DNA glycosylase and then went through a first 18-cycle PCR with the universal primers M1SS and BC2_uni_R. The study's own analysis went as follows. Normalization of each sample was performed by random selection of 1 million high-quality reads, each carrying a distinct molecular identifier. Instead of being binned into consensus sequences, reads with shared molecular identifiers were discarded. MiTCR, with a Q25 quality threshold and the strictest error-elimination algorithm, was used for CDR3 identification, clonotype clustering and error correction. A nonparametric unseen species model with Euler transformation was used to estimate lower-bound total TCR beta diversity. In-frame beta chains were kept once TCRdb had trimmed the public reads at Q25 with fastp and called clones with MiXCR. Records with the same CDR3 protein are collapsed into one entry carrying the most frequent genes and DNA. The authors' filters were not applied to this entry. In this sample the table shows approximately 680,000 distinct CDR3 sequences, about 34% of which occur a single time. Of the sample, just over 15% falls within the top ten clones.

In its sample, this clonotype was seen many times. The antigen it binds to is not known. Qualities for individual bases were not recorded, and no much larger clone is one base off. Systemically healthy Caucasian individuals from Russia, 35 to 50 in total and aged roughly 6 to 100 years, were included as donors. Each donor gave ten milliliters of peripheral blood, drawn into EDTA-treated Vacutainer tubes. Ficoll-Paque density-gradient centrifugation was used to isolate PBMCs, with at least 7 million obtained per sample. Total RNA, at least 6 micrograms per sample, was extracted from PBMCs with Trizol reagent. For every donor, flow cytometry on a PBMC aliquot measured the percentage of naive CD45RAhigh/CD27high T cells. V loses 5 bases at its end and J loses 6 bases; junction bases beyond the gene matches: 5. The CDR3 numbers 12 residues from cysteine through phenylalanine. The sequence is cut down to CDR3 DNA, 36 bases in frame from base 1. The germline V gene encodes CDR1 DFQATT and CDR2 SNEGSKA (reference sequence).

The rearrangement joined TRBV20-1 to TRBJ2-3, and 7 bases in between align with TRBD1. This TCR derives from a woman of 80 years or more in good health. Donor details come from another sample of the same person, matched by shared clones. Sample: blood. The CDR3 protein is CSALDREDTQYF. The DNA sequence is as follows: TGCAGTGCTCTAGACAGGGAGGATACGCAGTATTTT.